The 5 T cell receptor beta chains listed next were all sequenced from one sample in a study of beta chain features in type 1 diabetes. The isolated RNA, all of it, was reverse transcribed, so expressed TCRB transcripts were what got sequenced. Generated by immunoSEQ multiplex PCR, the TCRdb table keeps only in-frame clones and is missing some. The sample consists of hundreds of thousands of clones, around 28% of them appearing once. Sequencing was done on a sample of naive CD4+ T cells from blood. The source of these receptors is a man between 18 and 35 years old in good health.

For this clone: The same CDR3 can be traced to other DNA sequences in this sample. The gene calls are TRBV9 and TRBJ2-2; D uncertain. The CDR3 is 14 amino acids. V was shortened by 0 bases and J by 3 bases, with 6 bases between the two germline ends. Germline V gives CDR1 SGDLS, CDR2 YYNGEE. The DNA for the CDR3 is TGTGCCAGCAGCGTAGTCAGAGACACCGGGGAGCTGTTTTTT. The encoded protein is CASSVVRDTGELFF.

Details on this clone: Distinct nucleotide sequences in the sample also encode this CDR3. This chain connects TRBV28 to TRBJ2-7; D call uncertain. The V gene's germline CDR1 is MDHEN and CDR2 SYDVKM. The V end lost 2 bases, the J end lost 4 bases, and 6 bases lay between the germline ends. The CDR3 runs to 12 residues. CDR3 residues: CASSLARYEQYF. The CDR3 DNA follows: TGTGCCAGCAGTTTAGCGCGTTACGAGCAGTACTTC.

This chain connects TRBV10-3 to TRBJ2-5; D is possibly TRBD1 (5 bases). The V gene lost 1 base and the J gene lost 5 bases, with 11 bases spanning the gap. This CDR3 spans 14 amino acids. Germline CDR1 and CDR2: ENHRY and SYGVKD. The CDR3 DNA follows: TGTGCCATCAGTGAGTTGGGCCCAGGGGAGACCCAGTACTTC. It is translated as CAISELGPGETQYF.

The sample holds a few counts of this clone. The same CDR3 arises from other DNA sequences in this sample as well. The V gene is TRBV9, the J gene TRBJ2-7; 7 bases match TRBD1. The CDR3 extends over 14 amino acids. Germline V gives CDR1 SGDLS, CDR2 YYNGEE. V lost 4 bases to trimming and J lost 1 base; unmatched junction nucleotides: 5. The CDR3 sequence: CASSPRTGSYEQYF. The CDR3 DNA follows: TGTGCCAGCAGCCCCCGGACAGGTTCCTACGAGCAGTACTTC.

V and J are TRBV25-1 and TRBJ2-1; 15 nucleotides agree with TRBD2. Germline CDR1 is MGHDK and CDR2 is SYGVNS. With 4 bases clipped from V and 10 bases from J, the junction kept 5 bases outside the gene matches. CDR3 length equals 15 residues. The CDR3 sequence is CASSGGLAGGGEQFF. The CDR3 DNA reads TGTGCCAGCAGTGGGGGACTAGCGGGAGGTGGGGAGCAGTTCTTC.